The next 4 T cell receptor beta chains were all read from a single sample in a study of CD8 T cells in ankylosing spondylitis. TCRdb reprocessed the 5' RACE reads via MiXCR and lists one record per CDR3 protein. The profile shows about 240,000 distinct CDR3 sequences, under 12% of them singletons. The sample taken for sequencing was blood, either unsorted or a sorted T cell fraction (not recorded which). The receptors stem from a male donor with ankylosing spondylitis or in good health (not recorded which).

In its sample, this clonotype was seen many times. The chain recombines TRBV20-1 with TRBJ2-7; unclear D gene. The CDR3 sequence is 15 residues long. Germline V gene sequence: CDR1 DFQATT, CDR2 SNEGSKA (reference sequence). Trimming left V 1 base short and J 1 base short, with 14 bases between. CDR3 bases: TGCAGTGCTAGAGTTCAAGGGTTGTATTCCTACGAGCAGTACTTC. Translated: CSARVQGLYSYEQYF.

This clonotype has only a few counts. The rearrangement joins TRBV30 to TRBJ2-6, with D tentatively TRBD1 (6 bases). Trimming stripped 8 bases from V and 2 bases from J, with 10 bases between. This CDR3 comprises 13 residues. Germline loops: CDR1 GTSNPN, CDR2 SVGIG (reference sequence). The CDR3 nucleotides read TGTGCCGGCAGGGGTGCTGGGGCCAACGTCCTGACTTTC. Amino acids: CAGRGAGANVLTF.

In this sample, this clonotype turned up many times. This sequence joins TRBV7-9 and TRBJ2-3, with 8 bases fitting TRBD2. The V gene's germline CDR1 is SEHNR and CDR2 FQNEAQ (reference sequence). Losses at the gene ends were 7 bases for V and 5 bases for J; bases not matched to a gene: 5. The length of the CDR3 is 13 residues. CDR3 in amino acids: CASINLAGDTQYF. The DNA of the CDR3 is TGTGCCAGCATCAACCTAGCGGGAGATACGCAGTATTTT. The full variable domain, completed using reference TRBV7-9 and TRBJ2-3, is DTGVSQNPRHKITKRGQNVTFRCDPISEHNRLYWYRQTLGQGPEFLTYFQNEAQLEKSRLLSDRFSAERPKGSFSTLEIQRTEQGDSAMYLCASINLAGDTQYFGPGTRLTVL.

This clonotype turned up a few times. The V gene is TRBV6-1, the J gene TRBJ2-5; D may be TRBD1 (6 bases). V was clipped by 2 bases and J by 1 base, with 8 bases between them. The CDR3 length is 14 residues. CDR1 and CDR2 from the germline V gene are MNHNS and SASEGT. The CDR3 coding sequence is TGTGCCAGCAGTGAACGGGACACCCAAGAGACCCAGTACTTC. Protein product: CASSERDTQETQYF.